Listed below are T cell receptor beta chains from one sample, sequenced in a study of CD8+ T cells in alopecia areata. The assay was immunoSEQ multiplex PCR, and TCRdb's table has in-frame clones only and misses some. This table has roughly 200,000 clones, 56% appearing once. The sample comprised CD8+ T cells sorted from blood. Receptors were obtained from a human donor in good health. CDR3s include the opening cysteine and the closing phenylalanine or tryptophan. Fields, in order: D gene, CDR3 length, V gene, clone size, J gene, CDR3 protein, CDR3 DNA. D genes are given only for firm matches. A clone size is listed for some rows: how often the clone was seen (once, few, many), or a class if it is expanded.

d_gene: -
len: 16
v_gene: TRBV4-1
abundance: -
j_gene: TRBJ2-2
CDR3aa: CASSQEGDTNTGELFF
CDR3nt: TGCGCCAGCAGCCAAGAGGGGGACACGAACACCGGGGAGCTGTTTTTT

d_gene: -
len: 13
v_gene: TRBV19
abundance: few
j_gene: TRBJ2-1
CDR3aa: CASSIDIYNEQFF
CDR3nt: TGTGCCAGTAGTATAGATATCTACAATGAGCAGTTCTTC

d_gene: -
len: 14
v_gene: TRBV27
abundance: once
j_gene: TRBJ2-1
CDR3aa: CASSLSWTYNEQFF
CDR3nt: TGTGCCAGCAGTTTATCATGGACCTACAATGAGCAGTTCTTC

d_gene: TRBD1
len: 12
v_gene: TRBV7-9
abundance: few
j_gene: TRBJ1-2
CDR3aa: CASSRTGLGYTF
CDR3nt: TGTGCCAGCAGCAGGACAGGGTTGGGCTACACCTTC

d_gene: -
len: 15
v_gene: TRBV4-1
abundance: -
j_gene: TRBJ1-2
CDR3aa: CASSQVRGANYGYTF
CDR3nt: TGCGCCAGCAGCCAGGTTAGAGGAGCTAACTATGGCTACACCTTC

d_gene: -
len: 13
v_gene: TRBV4-1
abundance: few
j_gene: TRBJ1-6
CDR3aa: CASSQTLDSPLHF
CDR3nt: TGCGCCAGCAGCCAAACTCTTGATTCACCCCTCCACTTT

d_gene: -
len: 15
v_gene: TRBV5-6
abundance: -
j_gene: TRBJ2-3
CDR3aa: CASSFWGVGTDTQYF
CDR3nt: TGTGCCAGCAGCTTTTGGGGCGTAGGCACAGATACGCAGTATTTT

d_gene: TRBD2
len: 12
v_gene: TRBV25-1
abundance: few
j_gene: TRBJ2-7
CDR3aa: CASSNLGGEQYF
CDR3nt: TGTGCCAGCAGTAACCTCGGGGGGGAGCAGTACTTC

d_gene: TRBD1
len: 11
v_gene: TRBV29-1
abundance: -
j_gene: TRBJ1-2
CDR3aa: CSLQGTYGYTF
CDR3nt: TGCAGCTTACAGGGGACCTATGGCTACACCTTC

d_gene: -
len: 11
v_gene: TRBV7-2
abundance: -
j_gene: TRBJ1-2
CDR3aa: CATRRGDGYTF
CDR3nt: TGTGCCACCAGACGGGGAGATGGCTACACCTTC

d_gene: -
len: 12
v_gene: TRBV29-1
abundance: -
j_gene: TRBJ1-1
CDR3aa: CSVPAGNTEAFF
CDR3nt: TGCAGCGTTCCCGCGGGGAACACTGAAGCTTTCTTT

d_gene: -
len: 14
v_gene: TRBV11-2
abundance: few
j_gene: TRBJ2-5
CDR3aa: CASSLVQRGETQYF
CDR3nt: TGTGCCAGCAGCTTAGTGCAGCGAGGAGAGACCCAGTACTTC

d_gene: TRBD1
len: 17
v_gene: TRBV18
abundance: few
j_gene: TRBJ1-5
CDR3aa: CASSPPPGQGGNQPQHF
CDR3nt: TGTGCCAGCTCACCCCCACCCGGACAGGGGGGCAATCAGCCCCAGCATTTT

d_gene: -
len: 15
v_gene: TRBV6-1
abundance: -
j_gene: TRBJ2-3
CDR3aa: CASSEAWGATDTQYF
CDR3nt: TGTGCCAGCAGTGAAGCTTGGGGAGCCACAGATACGCAGTATTTT

d_gene: -
len: 13
v_gene: TRBV6-5
abundance: few
j_gene: TRBJ2-5
CDR3aa: CASSQGLSRTQYF
CDR3nt: TGTGCCAGCAGCCAAGGATTATCTCGGACCCAGTACTTC

d_gene: -
len: 12
v_gene: TRBV5-4
abundance: -
j_gene: TRBJ2-3
CDR3aa: CASSSITDTQYF
CDR3nt: TGTGCCAGCAGCTCCATCACAGATACGCAGTATTTT

d_gene: -
len: 15
v_gene: TRBV4-2
abundance: few
j_gene: TRBJ2-4
CDR3aa: CASSQGPGTRDIQYF
CDR3nt: TGTGCCAGCAGCCAAGGCCCGGGTACCCGGGACATTCAGTACTTC

d_gene: -
len: 15
v_gene: TRBV7-9
abundance: few
j_gene: TRBJ2-5
CDR3aa: CASSEVTGLQETQYF
CDR3nt: TGTGCCAGCAGCGAAGTTACAGGGCTTCAAGAGACCCAGTACTTC

d_gene: TRBD2
len: 17
v_gene: TRBV4-1
abundance: -
j_gene: TRBJ2-5
CDR3aa: CASSQVGTSGGPDTQYF
CDR3nt: TGCGCCAGCAGCCAAGTGGGGACTAGCGGGGGGCCCGACACCCAGTACTTC

d_gene: -
len: 12
v_gene: TRBV5-6
abundance: -
j_gene: TRBJ1-1
CDR3aa: CASSSTNTEAFF
CDR3nt: TGTGCCAGCAGCTCGACCAACACTGAAGCTTTCTTT

d_gene: -
len: 13
v_gene: TRBV29-1
abundance: -
j_gene: TRBJ2-1
CDR3aa: CSVGGASYNEQFF
CDR3nt: TGCAGCGTTGGCGGGGCCTCCTACAATGAGCAGTTCTTC

d_gene: -
len: 14
v_gene: TRBV5-4
abundance: -
j_gene: TRBJ1-1
CDR3aa: CASRRAGLNTEAFF
CDR3nt: TGTGCCAGCAGGCGGGCGGGACTTAACACTGAAGCTTTCTTT

d_gene: TRBD1
len: 14
v_gene: TRBV25-1
abundance: -
j_gene: TRBJ2-7
CDR3aa: CASSQPGQAVEQYF
CDR3nt: TGTGCCAGCAGTCAACCGGGACAGGCTGTCGAGCAGTACTTC

d_gene: -
len: 14
v_gene: TRBV4-1
abundance: -
j_gene: TRBJ1-1
CDR3aa: CASSRPDGYTEAFF
CDR3nt: TGCGCCAGCAGCCGCCCGGACGGGTACACTGAAGCTTTCTTT

d_gene: TRBD1
len: 16
v_gene: TRBV7-9
abundance: -
j_gene: TRBJ2-5
CDR3aa: CASSPPYDRGQETQYF
CDR3nt: TGTGCCAGCAGCCCGCCCTACGACAGGGGACAAGAGACCCAGTACTTC

d_gene: -
len: 11
v_gene: TRBV2
abundance: -
j_gene: TRBJ1-6
CDR3aa: CASSEMSPLHF
CDR3nt: TGTGCCAGCAGTGAAATGTCACCCCTCCACTTT

d_gene: -
len: 12
v_gene: TRBV7-9
abundance: -
j_gene: TRBJ2-7
CDR3aa: CASSGDSYEQYF
CDR3nt: TGTGCCAGTAGTGGGGACTCCTACGAGCAGTACTTC

d_gene: -
len: 13
v_gene: TRBV19
abundance: few
j_gene: TRBJ1-1
CDR3aa: CASSIRAGTEAFF
CDR3nt: TGTGCCAGTAGTATCAGGGCCGGCACTGAAGCTTTCTTT

d_gene: TRBD1
len: 15
v_gene: TRBV7-9
abundance: few
j_gene: TRBJ2-5
CDR3aa: CASSSAWDREETQYF
CDR3nt: TGTGCCAGCAGCTCAGCCTGGGACAGGGAAGAGACCCAGTACTTC

d_gene: -
len: 16
v_gene: TRBV5-4
abundance: -
j_gene: TRBJ1-1
CDR3aa: CASSGTSDSWNTEAFF
CDR3nt: TGTGCCAGCAGCGGGACTTCGGACAGTTGGAACACTGAAGCTTTCTTT

d_gene: -
len: 11
v_gene: TRBV5-6
abundance: few
j_gene: TRBJ2-7
CDR3aa: CASSSDYEQYF
CDR3nt: TGTGCCAGCAGCTCGGACTACGAGCAGTACTTC

d_gene: -
len: 15
v_gene: TRBV4-1
abundance: -
j_gene: TRBJ2-7
CDR3aa: CASSQATVTSYEQYF
CDR3nt: TGCGCCAGCAGCCAAGCGACTGTTACATCCTACGAGCAGTACTTC

d_gene: -
len: 13
v_gene: TRBV7-9
abundance: few
j_gene: TRBJ1-1
CDR3aa: CASSRPDVTEAFF
CDR3nt: TGTGCCAGCAGCCGACCCGACGTGACTGAAGCTTTCTTT

d_gene: -
len: 14
v_gene: TRBV7-2
abundance: -
j_gene: TRBJ1-2
CDR3aa: CASSFAGTAYGYTF
CDR3nt: TGTGCCAGCAGCTTCGCCGGCACAGCCTATGGCTACACCTTC

d_gene: -
len: 15
v_gene: TRBV18
abundance: -
j_gene: TRBJ1-2
CDR3aa: CASSPDRGGGYGYTF
CDR3nt: TGTGCCAGCTCACCGGATAGGGGAGGCGGGTATGGCTACACCTTC

d_gene: -
len: 15
v_gene: TRBV21-1
abundance: -
j_gene: TRBJ2-7
CDR3aa: CASSKARGESYEQYF
CDR3nt: TGTGCCAGCAGCAAAGCGCGGGGGGAATCCTACGAGCAGTACTTC

d_gene: -
len: 17
v_gene: TRBV4-2
abundance: -
j_gene: TRBJ2-1
CDR3aa: CASSQDLWGGQYNEQFF
CDR3nt: TGTGCCAGCAGCCAAGATCTATGGGGGGGCCAGTACAATGAGCAGTTCTTC

d_gene: -
len: 14
v_gene: TRBV6-5
abundance: -
j_gene: TRBJ2-5
CDR3aa: CASSPLEQGETQYF
CDR3nt: TGTGCCAGCAGTCCCCTGGAACAGGGAGAGACCCAGTACTTC

d_gene: TRBD1
len: 15
v_gene: TRBV7-9
abundance: -
j_gene: TRBJ1-2
CDR3aa: CASSSPGRQGGGYTF
CDR3nt: TGTGCCAGCAGCTCGCCTGGTAGACAGGGAGGCGGCTACACCTTC

d_gene: -
len: 12
v_gene: TRBV30
abundance: -
j_gene: TRBJ2-3
CDR3aa: CAWSSVWDTQYF
CDR3nt: TGTGCCTGGAGTTCCGTGTGGGATACGCAGTATTTT

d_gene: -
len: 14
v_gene: TRBV5-1
abundance: -
j_gene: TRBJ1-4
CDR3aa: CASSAGREDEKLFF
CDR3nt: TGCGCCAGCAGCGCCGGAAGGGAGGACGAAAAACTGTTTTTT

d_gene: -
len: 15
v_gene: TRBV27
abundance: -
j_gene: TRBJ2-7
CDR3aa: CASSPLKRDFYEQYF
CDR3nt: TGTGCCAGCAGTCCCCTTAAACGGGACTTCTACGAGCAGTACTTC

d_gene: -
len: 13
v_gene: TRBV29-1
abundance: -
j_gene: TRBJ2-7
CDR3aa: CSAWGDIPYEQYF
CDR3nt: TGCAGCGCCTGGGGGGACATTCCCTACGAGCAGTACTTC

d_gene: -
len: 14
v_gene: TRBV7-9
abundance: once
j_gene: TRBJ1-2
CDR3aa: CASSYRTANYGYTF
CDR3nt: TGTGCCAGCAGCTACCGGACGGCAAACTATGGCTACACCTTC

d_gene: -
len: 14
v_gene: TRBV5-1
abundance: -
j_gene: TRBJ1-4
CDR3aa: CASSPRYGGEKLFF
CDR3nt: TGCGCCAGCAGCCCGAGGTACGGCGGGGAAAAACTGTTTTTT

d_gene: -
len: 13
v_gene: TRBV13
abundance: few
j_gene: TRBJ1-3
CDR3aa: CASSLGPGNTIYF
CDR3nt: TGTGCCAGCAGCTTAGGTCCTGGAAACACCATATATTTT

d_gene: TRBD1
len: 15
v_gene: TRBV13
abundance: -
j_gene: TRBJ2-7
CDR3aa: CASSFGQGKVHEQYF
CDR3nt: TGTGCCAGCAGCTTCGGACAGGGAAAGGTGCACGAGCAGTACTTC

d_gene: -
len: 15
v_gene: TRBV30
abundance: -
j_gene: TRBJ1-2
CDR3aa: CAWSVEMRAAYGYTF
CDR3nt: TGTGCCTGGAGTGTAGAGATGAGGGCAGCTTATGGCTACACCTTC

d_gene: -
len: 14
v_gene: TRBV13
abundance: -
j_gene: TRBJ2-7
CDR3aa: CASSLLTSVYEQYF
CDR3nt: TGTGCCAGCAGCCTGTTGACTAGTGTCTACGAGCAGTACTTC

d_gene: -
len: 11
v_gene: TRBV30
abundance: -
j_gene: TRBJ1-4
CDR3aa: CAWSVGEKLFF
CDR3nt: TGTGCCTGGAGTGTGGGGGAAAAACTGTTTTTT

d_gene: -
len: 10
v_gene: TRBV29-1
abundance: -
j_gene: TRBJ2-1
CDR3aa: CSVALDEQFF
CDR3nt: TGCAGCGTTGCGCTTGATGAGCAGTTCTTC

d_gene: -
len: 13
v_gene: TRBV29-1
abundance: -
j_gene: TRBJ1-1
CDR3aa: CSVEFLSSAEAFF
CDR3nt: TGCAGCGTTGAGTTTCTTAGCAGCGCTGAAGCTTTCTTT

d_gene: -
len: 13
v_gene: TRBV6-5
abundance: -
j_gene: TRBJ1-1
CDR3aa: CASRQALDTEAFF
CDR3nt: TGTGCCAGCAGACAAGCCCTGGACACTGAAGCTTTCTTT

d_gene: -
len: 14
v_gene: TRBV4-1
abundance: few
j_gene: TRBJ2-7
CDR3aa: CASSHSQVDYEQYF
CDR3nt: TGCGCCAGCAGCCACTCTCAGGTCGACTACGAGCAGTACTTC

d_gene: -
len: 13
v_gene: TRBV12-5
abundance: few
j_gene: TRBJ1-1
CDR3aa: CASGSPMNTEAFF
CDR3nt: TGTGCTAGTGGTTCTCCTATGAACACTGAAGCTTTCTTT

d_gene: -
len: 13
v_gene: TRBV9
abundance: -
j_gene: TRBJ2-4
CDR3aa: CASSVGGENIQYF
CDR3nt: TGTGCCAGCAGCGTAGGAGGGGAAAACATTCAGTACTTC